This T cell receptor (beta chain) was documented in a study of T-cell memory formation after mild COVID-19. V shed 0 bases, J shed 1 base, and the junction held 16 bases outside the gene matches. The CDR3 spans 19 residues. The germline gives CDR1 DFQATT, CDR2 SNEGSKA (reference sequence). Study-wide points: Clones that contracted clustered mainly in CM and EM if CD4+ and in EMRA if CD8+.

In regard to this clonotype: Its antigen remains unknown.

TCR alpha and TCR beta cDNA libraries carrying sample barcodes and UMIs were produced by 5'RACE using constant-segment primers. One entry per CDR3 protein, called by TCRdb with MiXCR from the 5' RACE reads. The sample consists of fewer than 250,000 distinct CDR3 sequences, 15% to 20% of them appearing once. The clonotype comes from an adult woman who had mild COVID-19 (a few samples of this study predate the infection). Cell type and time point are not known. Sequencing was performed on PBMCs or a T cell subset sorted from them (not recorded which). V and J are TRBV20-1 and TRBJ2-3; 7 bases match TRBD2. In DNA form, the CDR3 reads TGCAGTGCTAGAGATCCCCTCACCCCAGCGGGGTCACGCACAGATACGCAGTATTTT. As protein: CSARDPLTPAGSRTDTQYF.